Here is one TCR beta chain with its context. The antigen it binds to is not known. This sample was included in a study of CXCR3-negative and CXCR3-positive naive CD8 T cells (dated by TCRdb to between 2019 and 2020). Study-wide context: In total, about 135 million TRB reads were obtained, corresponding to roughly 1.5 +/- 0.3 million reads per library. Diversity and physicochemical repertoire analyses covered under twelve donors pooled from two independent experiments. The TRBV-TRBJ cluster analysis covered naive subsets from 5 or 6 donors and memory cells from 3 donors. The full study reports these points: Comparably high repertoire diversity was found in both naive subsets, whereas much lower repertoire diversity was found in memory CD8+ T cells. Freshly isolated PBMCs were used for most assays because CXCR3 expression went down partially after cryopreservation. Because surface CD5, which is linked to self-reactivity in mice, was comparable between the naive subsets, TCR interaction strength was also inferred from the physicochemical properties of TRB CDR3s. Within the same donor, TRBV-TRBJ usage looked similar between naive CXCR3-negative and CXCR3-positive cells, but memory cells had distinct patterns.

CDR1 and CDR2, looked up from the germline V gene, are LGHNA and YNFKEQ. Taken from cysteine to phenylalanine, the CDR3 has 17 residues. No DNA sequence is on record. Each CD8+ T cell subset was flow-sorted in triplicate, with roughly 310,000 cells per subset placed directly into RLT lysis buffer. Standard density gradient centrifugation was used to isolate peripheral blood mononuclear cells from buffy coats. Total RNA was extracted from sorted cells with an RNeasy Mini Kit. The sequencer listed for this sample is NextSeq 550. The Human TCR Profiling Kit (MiLaboratory) was used to prepare UMI-labeled 5' RACE TRB cDNA libraries. The full amount of extracted RNA was used for cDNA synthesis, and the full amount of resulting cDNA was used for PCR amplification. Libraries were prepared in parallel with an identical number of PCR cycles. In the original analysis: About 50,000 +/- 10,000 unique UMI-labeled TRB cDNA molecules per library were extracted with MIGEC and MiXCR, with at least two reads per UMI required. On average, each library contained about 40,000 +/- 10,000 functional in-frame TRB CDR3 nucleotide clonotypes without stop codons. After downsampling to 5000 UMI-labeled TRB molecules per sample, diversity metrics such as normalized Shannon-Wiener and Chao1 were calculated in VDJtools. VDJtools computed clonotype-size-weighted physicochemical properties of the central five CDR3 residues: interaction energy, strength, volume and Kidera factor 4. Each entry corresponds to one CDR3 protein sequence from reads that TCRdb reprocessed, and DNA is not given. TCRdb, rather than the study authors, made the V and J calls. The sample has around 40,000 distinct CDR3 sequences on record. The ten top clones hold about 15% of the sample.

The specimen was memory CD8+ T cells from blood. The sample's cell subset or site, from its label and the paper: conventional CD8+ memory T cells (TMEM), sorted as controls. The chain links TRBV4-2 with TRBJ2-5; TCRdb indicates TRBD2, and absent DNA this call remains unverified. The sequence derives from a human donor in good health. Some clones in this sample may be carry-over from other donors' samples. This receptor has the CDR3 CASSQDLSGTYQETQYF.